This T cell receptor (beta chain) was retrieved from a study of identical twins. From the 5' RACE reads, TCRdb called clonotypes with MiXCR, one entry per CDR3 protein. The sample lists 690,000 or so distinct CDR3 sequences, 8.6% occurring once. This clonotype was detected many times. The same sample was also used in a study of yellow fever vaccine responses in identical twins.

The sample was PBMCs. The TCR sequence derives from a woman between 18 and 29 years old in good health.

The CDR3 DNA reads as TGTGCCAGCAGCCTCCTGCCGGGCCTCTACGAGCAGTACTTC. Protein product: CASSLLPGLYEQYF. The genes are TRBV7-2 and TRBJ2-7; D uncertain. Germline V gives CDR1 SGHTA, CDR2 FQGNSA. Trimming pared 5 bases from V and 3 bases from J, leaving 14 bases between. This CDR3 has 14 amino acids. Drawing the rest from reference TRBV7-2 and TRBJ2-7, the complete variable domain is GAGVSQSPSNKVTEKGKDVELRCDPISGHTALYWYRQSLGQGLEFLIYFQGNSAPDKSGLPSDRFSAERTGGSVSTLTIQRTQQEDSAVYLCASSLLPGLYEQYFGPGTRLTVT.